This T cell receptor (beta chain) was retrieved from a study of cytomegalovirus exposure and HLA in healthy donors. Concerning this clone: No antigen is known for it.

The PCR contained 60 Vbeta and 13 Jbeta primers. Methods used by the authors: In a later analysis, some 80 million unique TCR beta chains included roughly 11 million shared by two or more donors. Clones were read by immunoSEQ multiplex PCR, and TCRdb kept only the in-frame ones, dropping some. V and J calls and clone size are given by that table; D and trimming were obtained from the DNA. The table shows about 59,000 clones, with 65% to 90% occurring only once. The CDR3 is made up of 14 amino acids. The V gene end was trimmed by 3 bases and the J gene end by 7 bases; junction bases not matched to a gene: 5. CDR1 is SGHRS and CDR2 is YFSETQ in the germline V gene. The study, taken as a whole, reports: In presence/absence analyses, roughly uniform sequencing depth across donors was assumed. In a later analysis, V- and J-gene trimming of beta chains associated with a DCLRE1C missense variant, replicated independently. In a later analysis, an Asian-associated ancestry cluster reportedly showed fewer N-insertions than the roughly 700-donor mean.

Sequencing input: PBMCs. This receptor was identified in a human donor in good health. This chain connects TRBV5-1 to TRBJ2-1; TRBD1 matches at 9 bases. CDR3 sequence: CASSSGTGPNEQFF. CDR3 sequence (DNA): TGCGCCAGCAGCTCGGGGACAGGGCCAAATGAGCAGTTCTTC.